This T cell receptor (beta chain) was captured in a study of blood T cells in healthy people across ages. Then a second PCR, running roughly 7 to 11 cycles, was carried out with a sample-barcoded 5' primer and a J-beta primer mix. TCRdb re-derived calls from the 5' RACE reads in MiXCR, one entry per CDR3 protein. There are fewer than 1 million distinct CDR3 sequences in the sample; about 42% occur only once, and roughly 18% lies in the top ten. As regards this clonotype: A read error may explain this, as a much larger clone is one base away.

The ends were cut back, 6 bases at V and 4 bases at J, with 15 bases in the middle. The CDR3 totals 15 residues. The sequence was collected from a man aged 55 to 70 in good health. Sequencing was carried out using blood. The chain combines TRBV12-3 or TRBV12-4 with TRBJ2-2; D ambiguous. DNA of the CDR3: TGTGCCAGCAGACCCACCCCTGCGATCACCGGGGAGCTGTTTTTT. Encoded protein: CASRPTPAITGELFF.